This TCR beta chain was identified in a study of post-analysis software for immune sequencing data. Study-wide background: Courses of disease covered relapsing-remitting, secondary progressive and progressive-relapsing multiple sclerosis. Study-wide results and caveats: Clustering by F measure revealed strong co-clustering among samples prepared together in one batch. Several TRBV segments (TRBV5-6, TRBV5-1 and TRBV20-1 among them) occurred more frequently in patients than in controls. Those with multiple sclerosis, the patient group, showed significantly lower normalized Chao1 diversity than controls.

Trimming cost V 1 base and J 3 bases, with 16 bases left between them. The CDR3 extends over 18 amino acids. Per the germline V gene, CDR1 is SGHNT and CDR2 is YENEEA. Every TCR beta cDNA library bore unique molecular identifiers. The T cell input of about 0.85 to 10 million gave around 450,000 cDNA molecules. One entry per CDR3 protein, called by TCRdb with MiXCR from the PCR reads. Of about 770,000 distinct CDR3 sequences listed, about 43% are singletons. This clonotype was recorded a few times. Its antigen remains unidentified. Specimen: blood. The chain is built from TRBV11-3 and TRBJ2-6; possible D gene TRBD1, 5 bases. The receptor comes from a girl aged 10 to 17 with multiple sclerosis. This chain's CDR3 is CASSLGQPVGSGANVLTF. The CDR3 nucleotides are TGTGCCAGCAGCTTAGGACAGCCGGTGGGAAGTGGGGCCAACGTCCTGACTTTC. The full variable domain, its missing parts supplied by reference TRBV11-3 and TRBJ2-6, is EAGVVQSPRYKIIEKKQPVAFWCNPISGHNTLYWYLQNLGQGPELLIRYENEEAVDDSQLPKDRFSAERLKGVDSTLKIQPAELGDSAVYLCASSLGQPVGSGANVLTFGAGSRLTVL.